This T cell receptor (beta chain) emerged from a study of beta chain features in type 1 diabetes. Germline-derived CDR1 and CDR2 are MNHEY and SMNVEV (reference sequence). Trimming at V came to 2 bases and at J to 4 bases, leaving 4 bases not matched to a gene. The CDR3 is 14 amino acids. In regard to this clone: As yet, its antigen is unknown.

TCRB transcripts that were expressed got sequenced, as all of the isolated RNA had been reverse transcribed. The data were produced by immunoSEQ multiplex PCR, yet TCRdb's version contains in-frame clones alone and is incomplete. The table records over 650,000 clones, roughly 13% of them present only once. Notes on the study in general: When Type 1 diabetes patients were examined, their TCRB CDR3s proved moderately but significantly shorter in all four CD4+ subsets. Patients' naive, central memory and regulatory TCRB repertoires appeared more alike than those of healthy donors.

Post-sort purity exceeded 95% for all sorted populations. The chain is built from TRBV27 and TRBJ1-2; 7 nucleotides agree with TRBD1. Sequencing was done on a sample of naive CD4+ T cells from blood. The TCR comes from a man between 18 and 29 years old with type 1 diabetes. This CDR3 reads CASSLVPGGYGYTF. The CDR3 DNA reads TGTGCCAGCAGTTTAGTCCCAGGGGGCTATGGCTACACCTTC.